This TCR beta chain was documented in a study of blood T cell repertoires in COVID-19. Overall study context: Samples came from the United States, Italy and Spain, spanning acute and convalescent COVID-19. PBMCs, B-cell-depleted T cells, or T cells were the source of the cDNA or gDNA that made up the material.

In the source study's methods: Amplification of reference gene primers was used by the study to estimate nucleated cell counts. Generated by immunoSEQ multiplex PCR, the TCRdb table keeps only in-frame clones and is missing some. From that table come the V and J calls and clone size; the DNA was used to work out D and trimming. In the table there are about 310,000 clones, approximately 90% of which are singletons. The origin of this receptor is a young man with active or convalescent COVID-19. The sample taken for sequencing was peripheral blood.

CDR3 coding DNA: TGTGCCAGCAGCCTACAGGGGACCGACGGGGAGCTGTTTTTT. It translates to CASSLQGTDGELFF. V is TRBV7-3 and J is TRBJ2-2; 7 nucleotides line up with TRBD1. Germline CDR1 SGHTA, CDR2 FQGTGA. Trimming removed 5 bases from V and 7 bases from J; junction bases left unmatched: 7. This CDR3 spans 14 amino acids.